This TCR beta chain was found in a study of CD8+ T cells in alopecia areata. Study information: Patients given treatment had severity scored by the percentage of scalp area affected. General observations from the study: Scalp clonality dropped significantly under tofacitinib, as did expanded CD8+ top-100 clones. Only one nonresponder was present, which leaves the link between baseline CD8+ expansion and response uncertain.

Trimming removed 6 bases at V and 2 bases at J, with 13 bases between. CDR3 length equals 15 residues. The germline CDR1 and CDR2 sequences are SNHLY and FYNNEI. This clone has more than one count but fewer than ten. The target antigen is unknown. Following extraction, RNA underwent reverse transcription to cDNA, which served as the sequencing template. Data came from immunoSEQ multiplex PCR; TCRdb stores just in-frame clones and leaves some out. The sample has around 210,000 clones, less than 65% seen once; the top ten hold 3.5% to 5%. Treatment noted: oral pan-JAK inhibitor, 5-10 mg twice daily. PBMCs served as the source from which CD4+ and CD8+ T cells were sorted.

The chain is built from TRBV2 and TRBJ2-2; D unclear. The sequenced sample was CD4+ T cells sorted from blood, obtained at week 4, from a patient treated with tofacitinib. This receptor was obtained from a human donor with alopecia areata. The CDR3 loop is CASRGYSANTGELFF. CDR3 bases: TGTGCCAGCAGGGGTTACAGCGCTAACACCGGGGAGCTGTTTTTT.